Detailed here is one T cell receptor beta chain. Its recognized antigen is unknown. No much larger clone exists at a distance of one base, and base qualities are not known. TCRbeta CDR3 regions were amplified from genomic DNA using the immunoSEQ Assay, a bias-controlled multiplex PCR. The paper's data handling went like this. The number of nucleated cells in each sample was estimated by amplification of reference gene primers within the assay. To quantify the absolute abundance of each unique TCRbeta CDR3 rearrangement, sequence reads were collapsed and filtered. Productive Simpson clonality was computed per sample as the square root of Simpson's diversity index over productive rearrangements. The table was pulled from immuneACCESS by TCRdb, which kept in-frame rearrangements only. Such tables lose some clones; where checked, under half of the loss comes from unresolved V genes, and the rest has no known cause. The V and J calls and clone size are taken from that table; D and trimming were inferred from the DNA. A total of about 210,000 clones appear in this sample, 88% of them only once. Clones ranked in the top ten supply around 0.72% of the sample.

This sample is drawn from a study of blood T cell repertoires in COVID-19 (dated by TCRdb to the early 2020s). Regarding the complete study: Collaborator samples came from the United States, Italy and Spain and covered acute and convalescent phases of COVID-19. HLA class I and class II types, where available, came from metadata supplied by the sample provider rather than from assay-based typing. The material from the prospective study consisted of cDNA or gDNA derived from T cells, B-cell-depleted T cells, or PBMCs. The samples were drawn from two sources: the first 160 participants of the ongoing ImmuneRACE study, and over 950 subjects contributed by 6 global collaborators. The dataset comprised deeply sampled blood TCRbeta repertoires from subjects exposed to, actively infected with, or recovered from COVID-19. A freely available public database, intended as a resource for researchers studying the immune response to SARS-CoV-2, is where the repertoires were released. The sample metadata nearly always contained a de-identified subject ID, COVID-19 status, age in years and sex. On the study overall, not on this receptor specifically: Clinical and demographic metadata were provided uncurated, with the amount varying by source and participant.

Collaborating institutions collected whole blood in K2EDTA tubes following their own protocols. For TCRbeta analysis, collaborators shipped samples in one of three forms: frozen whole blood, isolated PBMCs, or DNA extracted from either of those sample types. As encoded in the germline V gene (reference sequence), CDR1 is LNHDA while CDR2 is SQIVND. V lost 4 bases and J lost 3 bases; the stretch between them is 12 bases long. Inclusive of the bounding cysteine and phenylalanine, the CDR3 is 14 residues long. The entry retains the CDR3 DNA only, 42 bases that are in frame from base 1. The rearranged chain carries TRBV19 and TRBJ1-2, with a tentative D gene TRBD1 over 6 matching bases. The clonotype originates from a man aged 35-49 years with acute or convalescent COVID-19. Material for sequencing was peripheral blood. The bases are TGTGCCAGTAGTAAAGGGGGAAGGGACTATGGCTACACCTTC. It codes for CASSKGGRDYGYTF.